The rows below give T cell receptor beta chains drawn from one sample of a study of T cell changes during pregnancy in multiple sclerosis. Sequencing was performed with immunoSEQ multiplex PCR; in TCRdb, only in-frame clones are kept and a portion is missing. The table has 58,000 or so clones, 80% to 90% seen once. The sample consisted of CD4+ T cells from peripheral blood mononuclear cells, taken in the third trimester of pregnancy. The origin of the receptors is a female donor with multiple sclerosis, enrolled in a pregnancy study. Both conserved end residues are part of each CDR3. Each record gives: clone size, J gene, V gene, D gene, CDR3 DNA, CDR3 protein. A D gene is named only where the DNA matches it firmly. Clone size, where shown, is once, few, many, or a class for clones that have expanded.

clone size: .; J gene: TRBJ2-5; V gene: TRBV18; D gene: .; CDR3 DNA: TGTGCCAGCTCACCAGGGCTCGGGGTCCCGGGGCAAGAGACCCAGTACTTC; CDR3 protein: CASSPGLGVPGQETQYF
clone size: .; J gene: TRBJ1-1; V gene: TRBV19; D gene: .; CDR3 DNA: TGTGCCACGAGAGGAGGTAGGCCTGAAGCTTTCTTT; CDR3 protein: CATRGGRPEAFF
clone size: .; J gene: TRBJ1-4; V gene: TRBV4-3; D gene: TRBD1; CDR3 DNA: TGCGCCAGCAGCCTCAGGGGGCGTTCTAATGAAAAACTGTTTTTT; CDR3 protein: CASSLRGRSNEKLFF
clone size: .; J gene: TRBJ2-3; V gene: TRBV7-2; D gene: .; CDR3 DNA: TGTGCCAGCAGCTTAAACAGTCCAAGCACAGATACGCAGTATTTT; CDR3 protein: CASSLNSPSTDTQYF
clone size: .; J gene: TRBJ2-5; V gene: TRBV6-4; D gene: .; CDR3 DNA: .; CDR3 protein: CASSSSGQSFQETQYF
clone size: .; J gene: TRBJ1-2; V gene: TRBV7-6; D gene: TRBD1; CDR3 DNA: TGTGCCAGCAGCCCTCGAGGGGGGACAGGGGGTGGCTACACCTTC; CDR3 protein: CASSPRGGTGGGYTF
clone size: .; J gene: TRBJ1-2; V gene: TRBV30; D gene: .; CDR3 DNA: TGTGCCTGGAGTGTTGCGGGGCGAGGTGGCTACACCTTC; CDR3 protein: CAWSVAGRGGYTF
clone size: once; J gene: TRBJ2-1; V gene: TRBV7-9; D gene: TRBD1; CDR3 DNA: TGTGCCAGCAGTTTTACAGGGGGTTTTAAGGATAATGAGCAGTTCTTC; CDR3 protein: CASSFTGGFKDNEQFF
clone size: .; J gene: TRBJ1-2; V gene: TRBV6-5; D gene: .; CDR3 DNA: TGTGCCAGCAGTTATTCGACAAGTACTAACTATGGCTACACCTTC; CDR3 protein: CASSYSTSTNYGYTF
clone size: .; J gene: TRBJ1-2; V gene: TRBV12-5; D gene: TRBD1; CDR3 DNA: TGTGCTAGTGGTTTGATAGACAGGGGGCGCGTAGACTATGGCTACACCTTC; CDR3 protein: CASGLIDRGRVDYGYTF
clone size: .; J gene: TRBJ2-3; V gene: TRBV11-2; D gene: TRBD2; CDR3 DNA: TGTGCCAGCAGCGTAGCGGGGGGTCAAACAGATACGCAGTATTTT; CDR3 protein: CASSVAGGQTDTQYF
clone size: once; J gene: TRBJ2-1; V gene: TRBV6-5; D gene: .; CDR3 DNA: TGTGCCAGCAGTTACTCCCCAGGGGTGGAGTTCTTC; CDR3 protein: CASSYSPGVEFF
clone size: .; J gene: TRBJ2-5; V gene: TRBV11-3; D gene: TRBD1; CDR3 DNA: TGTGCCAGCAGCCCTCGTCGGGACAGCCAGACCCAGTACTTC; CDR3 protein: CASSPRRDSQTQYF
clone size: once; J gene: TRBJ1-4; V gene: TRBV29-1; D gene: .; CDR3 DNA: TGCAGCGGGACAGCAACTAATGAAAAACTGTTTTTT; CDR3 protein: CSGTATNEKLFF
clone size: .; J gene: TRBJ2-7; V gene: TRBV12-1; D gene: .; CDR3 DNA: TGTGCCAGCAGCTTATATCAGGGATCGGGCGAGCAGTACTTC; CDR3 protein: CASSLYQGSGEQYF
clone size: .; J gene: TRBJ2-7; V gene: TRBV20-1; D gene: .; CDR3 DNA: TGCAGTGCTAGCCGGGACAAAGGGCAGTACTTC; CDR3 protein: CSASRDKGQYF
clone size: .; J gene: TRBJ2-1; V gene: TRBV5-1; D gene: TRBD1; CDR3 DNA: TGCGCCAGCAGCTTGAGCCCAGGGGGCGGGGATGAGCAGTTCTTC; CDR3 protein: CASSLSPGGGDEQFF
clone size: few; J gene: TRBJ1-1; V gene: TRBV30; D gene: .; CDR3 DNA: TGTGCCTGGAGCTCACAGGGGAACACTGAAGCTTTCTTT; CDR3 protein: CAWSSQGNTEAFF
clone size: few; J gene: TRBJ2-1; V gene: TRBV25-1; D gene: TRBD1; CDR3 DNA: TGTGCCAGCAGTGAATACGGGACAGGGAGGGACAATGAGCAGTTCTTC; CDR3 protein: CASSEYGTGRDNEQFF
clone size: .; J gene: TRBJ1-2; V gene: TRBV5-1; D gene: TRBD1; CDR3 DNA: TGCGCCAGCAGCTTGGATCCCGGACAGGGCTATGGCTACACCTTC; CDR3 protein: CASSLDPGQGYGYTF
clone size: .; J gene: TRBJ2-2; V gene: TRBV11-3; D gene: TRBD1; CDR3 DNA: TGTGCCAGCAGCTCGCAGACAGGGTGGAGCACCGGGGAGCTGTTTTTT; CDR3 protein: CASSSQTGWSTGELFF
clone size: .; J gene: TRBJ1-5; V gene: TRBV18; D gene: .; CDR3 DNA: TGTGCCAGCTCACCTACTGACAGTAGCAATCAGCCCCAGCATTTT; CDR3 protein: CASSPTDSSNQPQHF
clone size: few; J gene: TRBJ1-2; V gene: TRBV28; D gene: TRBD1; CDR3 DNA: TGTGCCAGCAGTTCACACCAGGGGGCGAAAGGCTACACCTTC; CDR3 protein: CASSSHQGAKGYTF
clone size: .; J gene: TRBJ2-2; V gene: TRBV10-3; D gene: TRBD2; CDR3 DNA: TGTGCCATCAGTTCTGGACTAGCGGGAGTTGGGGCCGGGGAGCTGTTTTTT; CDR3 protein: CAISSGLAGVGAGELFF
clone size: .; J gene: TRBJ2-5; V gene: TRBV14; D gene: TRBD2; CDR3 DNA: TGTGCCAGCAGCCCCGGGACTAGCGGACAAGAGACCCAGTACTTC; CDR3 protein: CASSPGTSGQETQYF
clone size: few; J gene: TRBJ1-3; V gene: TRBV4-1; D gene: .; CDR3 DNA: TGCGCCAGCAGCCAAGACCTTGGGCATGGAAACACCATATATTTT; CDR3 protein: CASSQDLGHGNTIYF
clone size: .; J gene: TRBJ2-5; V gene: TRBV19; D gene: TRBD2; CDR3 DNA: TGTGCCAGTAGCCCGAACACCGGGACTAGGAGGACGGAGACCCAGTACTTC; CDR3 protein: CASSPNTGTRRTETQYF
clone size: .; J gene: TRBJ1-4; V gene: TRBV9; D gene: TRBD1; CDR3 DNA: TGTGCCAGCAGCTTACAGGGGGACGGTAATGAAAAACTGTTTTTT; CDR3 protein: CASSLQGDGNEKLFF
clone size: .; J gene: TRBJ1-1; V gene: TRBV7-2; D gene: TRBD1; CDR3 DNA: TGTGCCAGCAGCGTACAGGGGGGCACTGAAGCTTTCTTT; CDR3 protein: CASSVQGGTEAFF
clone size: .; J gene: TRBJ2-7; V gene: TRBV18; D gene: TRBD1; CDR3 DNA: TGTGCCAGCTCACCCGGGACAGGGGGTACCTACGAGCAGTACTTC; CDR3 protein: CASSPGTGGTYEQYF
clone size: .; J gene: TRBJ1-1; V gene: TRBV2; D gene: .; CDR3 DNA: TGTGCCAGCAGTTCCCAGGGAGGTGAAGCTTTCTTT; CDR3 protein: CASSSQGGEAFF
clone size: .; J gene: TRBJ2-5; V gene: TRBV19; D gene: TRBD1; CDR3 DNA: TGTGCCAGTAGCCGGGACAGGGGACAAGAGACCCAGTACTTC; CDR3 protein: CASSRDRGQETQYF
clone size: .; J gene: TRBJ2-7; V gene: TRBV18; D gene: TRBD1; CDR3 DNA: TGTGCCAGCTCACTTCAGGGGGCCTACGAGCAGTACTTC; CDR3 protein: CASSLQGAYEQYF
clone size: .; J gene: TRBJ2-7; V gene: TRBV29-1; D gene: .; CDR3 DNA: TGCAGCGTTTCCGGGCTAGCGCCCTACGAGCAGTACTTC; CDR3 protein: CSVSGLAPYEQYF
clone size: .; J gene: TRBJ1-5; V gene: TRBV2; D gene: .; CDR3 DNA: TGTGCCAGCAGTGCGAGTGGGGCGGTGCTTAACCAGCCCCAGCATTTT; CDR3 protein: CASSASGAVLNQPQHF
clone size: .; J gene: TRBJ2-7; V gene: TRBV11-2; D gene: .; CDR3 DNA: TGTGCCAGCAGCTTAGGGGAGTACGAGCAGTACTTC; CDR3 protein: CASSLGEYEQYF
clone size: .; J gene: TRBJ2-1; V gene: TRBV19; D gene: TRBD2; CDR3 DNA: TGTGCCAGTAGTATGGCCTTGGTAGCGGGGGGACGTAATGCGCAGTTCTTC; CDR3 protein: CASSMALVAGGRNAQFF
clone size: once; J gene: TRBJ2-3; V gene: TRBV4-2; D gene: TRBD2; CDR3 DNA: TGTGCCAGCAGCCAGGTCGGGACTAGCGGGGGAAGCACAGATACGCAGTATTTT; CDR3 protein: CASSQVGTSGGSTDTQYF
clone size: .; J gene: TRBJ1-2; V gene: TRBV30; D gene: TRBD1; CDR3 DNA: TGTGCCCGGACAAGAGGGGGCACTAACTATGGCTACACCTTC; CDR3 protein: CARTRGGTNYGYTF
clone size: .; J gene: TRBJ1-1; V gene: TRBV7-9; D gene: .; CDR3 DNA: TGTGCCAGCAGTTTCGGGGGGCTCACTGAAGCTTTCTTT; CDR3 protein: CASSFGGLTEAFF
clone size: .; J gene: TRBJ2-2; V gene: TRBV7-2; D gene: TRBD2; CDR3 DNA: TGTGCCAGCAGACCCACTAGCGGGAGGAACACCGGGGAGCTGTTTTTT; CDR3 protein: CASRPTSGRNTGELFF
clone size: .; J gene: TRBJ2-3; V gene: TRBV30; D gene: .; CDR3 DNA: TGTGCCTGGGTTGGCCGTAGCACAGATACGCAGTATTTT; CDR3 protein: CAWVGRSTDTQYF
clone size: .; J gene: TRBJ2-7; V gene: TRBV19; D gene: .; CDR3 DNA: TGTGCCAGTAGTATAGATAAGCGCTACGAGCAGTACTTC; CDR3 protein: CASSIDKRYEQYF
clone size: .; J gene: TRBJ1-1; V gene: TRBV6-1; D gene: .; CDR3 DNA: TGTGCCAGTAGGGAGATAGGCGGGTACACTGAAGCTTTCTTT; CDR3 protein: CASREIGGYTEAFF
clone size: .; J gene: TRBJ1-2; V gene: TRBV5-6; D gene: .; CDR3 DNA: TGTGCCAGCAGCTTGAGAGGGACTAGGGGAGGCTACACCTTC; CDR3 protein: CASSLRGTRGGYTF
clone size: .; J gene: TRBJ2-1; V gene: TRBV11-2; D gene: .; CDR3 DNA: TGTGCCAGCAGCTTAGACGTCCTAGAATGGCAGTTCTTC; CDR3 protein: CASSLDVLEWQFF
clone size: .; J gene: TRBJ1-4; V gene: TRBV6-1; D gene: TRBD1; CDR3 DNA: TGTGCCAGTAATGGACCGGGACAGGCTAATGAAAAACTGTTTTTT; CDR3 protein: CASNGPGQANEKLFF
clone size: .; J gene: TRBJ2-7; V gene: TRBV7-2; D gene: .; CDR3 DNA: TGTGCCAGCAGCCAGGGATCGGCCTACGAGCAGTACTTC; CDR3 protein: CASSQGSAYEQYF
clone size: .; J gene: TRBJ1-1; V gene: TRBV5-1; D gene: TRBD1; CDR3 DNA: TGCGCCAGCAGCTTACAACCCCAGGGGGGAACTGAAGCTTTCTTT; CDR3 protein: CASSLQPQGGTEAFF
clone size: .; J gene: TRBJ2-3; V gene: TRBV7-2; D gene: .; CDR3 DNA: TGTGCCAGCAGCTCCGTAGCAATAAGTACGCAGTATTTT; CDR3 protein: CASSSVAISTQYF
clone size: .; J gene: TRBJ2-5; V gene: TRBV7-3; D gene: .; CDR3 DNA: TGTGCCAGCAGCAAGACTAGTAGGGAGACCCAGTACTTC; CDR3 protein: CASSKTSRETQYF
clone size: few; J gene: TRBJ1-2; V gene: TRBV7-9; D gene: TRBD1; CDR3 DNA: TGTGCCAGCAGCCTGAGGACAGGGGACTATGGCTACACCTTC; CDR3 protein: CASSLRTGDYGYTF
clone size: .; J gene: TRBJ2-5; V gene: TRBV2; D gene: .; CDR3 DNA: TGTGCCAGCCGCCGAATGGCTCAGGAGACCCAGTACTTC; CDR3 protein: CASRRMAQETQYF